Below are 29 T cell receptor beta chains sequenced from a single sample in a study of cytomegalovirus exposure and HLA in healthy donors (dated by TCRdb to the late 2010s). The receptor library was made with the immunoSEQ multiplex PCR assay. For the multiplex PCR, a mixture combining 60 forward primers for TCR Vbeta segments and 13 reverse primers for TCR Jbeta segments was used. TCRdb mirrors the immuneACCESS table, restricted to in-frame sequences. Some clones are absent from its copies; in checked studies, under half trace to an unresolved V gene, and the reason for the others is unknown. Counted in this sample were over 150,000 clones; around 70% of them appeared once. The ten largest account for around 2.3% of the sample. The sample taken for sequencing was PBMCs. All receptors come from a man younger than 45 in good health and CMV-seronegative.

The rearrangement links TRBV28 to TRBJ2-3; TRBD2 aligns across 9 bases. The CDR3 is made up of 15 amino acids. Germline V gene lookup returns CDR1 MDHEN and CDR2 SYDVKM. J was trimmed by 1 base and V by 3 bases; bases with no gene match: 2. CDR3 DNA: TGTGCCAGCAGTTTCCCTAGCGGGGGCACAGATACGCAGTATTTT. It translates to CASSFPSGGTDTQYF.

The rearrangement links TRBV2 to TRBJ1-4, with 7 nucleotides matching TRBD1. V shed 4 bases, J shed 8 bases, and the junction held 10 bases outside the gene matches. The CDR3 totals 15 residues. CDR1 is SNHLY and CDR2 is FYNNEI in the germline V gene. The CDR3 DNA follows: TGTGCCAGCAGTGCGGAGACAGGGTGGAACGAAAAACTGTTTTTT. Translation gives CASSAETGWNEKLFF.

This clone was picked up one time. The chain recombines TRBV7-8 with TRBJ1-1, with D uncertain. This CDR3 contains 13 residues. Germline assignment: CDR1 SGHVS and CDR2 FQNEAQ. The ends were cut back, 8 bases at V and 4 bases at J, with 14 bases in the middle. The CDR3 here is CASEAADSTEAFF. The CDR3 DNA sequence: TGTGCCAGCGAGGCGGCAGATTCCACTGAAGCTTTCTTT.

Notes on this clone: One end of the junction does not line up with germline, which may come from a read error. The V and J genes are TRBV11-1 and TRBJ1-6; maybe TRBD1 (6 bases). This CDR3 spans 15 amino acids. Germline-derived CDR1 and CDR2 are SGHAT and FQDESV (reference sequence). CDR3 DNA sequence: TGTGCCAGCAGCCGCTCTCGGACAGCCAATTCACCCCTCAACTTT. Residues: CASSRSRTANSPLNF.

The V call is TRBV5-6, the J call TRBJ1-2; 8 positions agree with TRBD1. Germline-derived CDR1 and CDR2 are SGHDT and YYEEEE. This CDR3 is 13 amino acids long. Trimming cost V 0 bases and J 6 bases; bases outside gene matches: 1. This CDR3 is CASSLGQGNGYTF. CDR3 bases: TGTGCCAGCAGCTTGGGACAGGGGAATGGCTACACCTTC.

This chain connects TRBV7-8 to TRBJ2-7; possible D gene TRBD2, 5 bases. The length of the CDR3 is 16 residues. Trimming removed 5 bases at V and 2 bases at J, with 19 bases between. Germline V gives CDR1 SGHVS, CDR2 FQNEAQ. The CDR3 sequence: CASSAGSRNIPYEQYF. Here the CDR3 DNA reads TGTGCCAGCAGCGCTGGGAGCAGAAATATCCCCTACGAGCAGTACTTC. Full variable domain (outside the CDR3, taken from reference TRBV7-8 and TRBJ2-7): GAGVSQSPRYKVAKRGQDVALRCDPISGHVSLFWYQQALGQGPEFLTYFQNEAQLDKSGLPSDRFFAERPEGSVSTLKIQRTQQEDSAVYLCASSAGSRNIPYEQYFGPGTRLTVT.

This clone was counted a single time. The chain recombines TRBV7-9 with TRBJ1-4; TRBD1 matches at 9 bases. Germline V lookup: CDR1 SEHNR, CDR2 FQNEAQ (reference sequence). After removal of 5 bases from V and 2 bases from J, the junction contained 3 bases not matched to a gene. The CDR3 consists of 15 residues. This CDR3 is CASSRDRVTNEKLFF. In nucleotides, the CDR3 is TGTGCCAGCAGCCGGGACAGGGTGACTAATGAAAAACTGTTTTTT.

The J gene is TRBJ2-7, the V gene TRBV28, with TRBD1 matching 9 bases. The germline V gene encodes CDR1 MDHEN and CDR2 SYDVKM. The junction had 6 bases not matched to a gene; V was cut back by 4 bases and J by 2 bases. The CDR3 is 15 residues long. CDR3 amino acids: CASSSPGQGTYEQYF. The CDR3 bases are TGTGCCAGCAGTTCGCCGGGACAGGGAACCTACGAGCAGTACTTC.

The V and J genes are TRBV2 and TRBJ1-1; 8 nucleotides line up with TRBD1. The CDR3 totals 15 residues. Losses at the gene ends were 7 bases for V and 1 base for J; bases not matched to a gene: 8. CDR1 SNHLY and CDR2 FYNNEI come from the germline V gene. The chain's CDR3 is CASTQGGTGNTEAFF. The CDR3 DNA reads TGTGCCAGCACCCAAGGGGGGACAGGGAACACTGAAGCTTTCTTT.

The chain is built from TRBV5-1 and TRBJ2-3; TRBD1 matches 8 bases. There are 15 residues in the CDR3. V gave up 4 bases and J gave up 1 base; unmatched junction bases: 5. Germline CDR1 SGHRS, CDR2 YFSETQ. The CDR3 loop is CASSLGTGGTDTQYF. The DNA of the CDR3 is TGCGCCAGCAGCCTTGGGACAGGTGGCACAGATACGCAGTATTTT.

The chain recombines TRBV6-6 with TRBJ1-1; 7 bases match TRBD1. V lost 5 bases, J lost 5 bases, and 8 bases stayed unmatched. Germline values: CDR1 MNHNY, CDR2 SVGAGI (reference sequence). The length of the CDR3 is 14 residues. The CDR3 loop reads CASSRRQGSTEAFF. The CDR3 DNA reads TGTGCCAGCAGTCGCCGACAGGGTTCAACTGAAGCTTTCTTT.

The sample holds one count of this clone. The chain combines TRBV7-6 with TRBJ2-7; TRBD2 agrees at 15 bases. V gave up 5 bases and J gave up 1 base; unmatched junction bases: 9. The germline V gene has CDR1 SGHVS and CDR2 FNYEAQ. CDR3 length: 18 amino acids. CDR3 residues: CASSNPGTSGGPSYEQYF. The CDR3 DNA reads TGTGCCAGCAGCAACCCCGGGACTAGCGGGGGGCCTTCCTACGAGCAGTACTTC.

This clone was seen once. The chain links TRBV11-3 to TRBJ2-2; 12 nucleotides align to TRBD1. CDR3 length: 16 residues. Germline loops: CDR1 SGHNT, CDR2 YENEEA. V gave up 6 bases and J gave up 4 bases; unmatched junction bases: 6. CDR3 in DNA: TGTGCCAGCAGTGCCGGGACAGGGGGCCTCACCGGGGAGCTGTTTTTT. Protein product: CASSAGTGGLTGELFF.

This rearrangement joins TRBV2 to TRBJ1-2, with 8 bases lining up with TRBD1. The CDR3 sequence is 14 residues long. J lost 7 bases, V lost 5 bases, and 9 bases had no gene match. Germline lookup yields CDR1 SNHLY and CDR2 FYNNEI. This CDR3 reads CASSSPTGVSGYTF. CDR3 nucleotides: TGTGCCAGCAGTTCCCCGACAGGGGTCTCTGGCTACACCTTC.

This clone was seen only a few times. This chain joins TRBV30 and TRBJ1-1, with 7 bases lining up with TRBD1. Germline-derived CDR1 and CDR2 are GTSNPN and SVGIG (reference sequence). Trimming took 4 bases from V and 5 from J; bases not matched to a gene: 16. This CDR3 contains 16 residues. Written as DNA, the CDR3 is TGTGCCTGGAAACCTATGGGACAGCCTCCTGGGACTGAAGCTTTCTTT. Translated, it gives CAWKPMGQPPGTEAFF.

The chain carries TRBV7-2 and TRBJ2-3; 8 bases match TRBD2. There are 17 residues in the CDR3. In germline, CDR1 is SGHTA, CDR2 FQGNSA. Trimming cost V 1 base and J 4 bases; bases outside gene matches: 10. The CDR3: CASSLVGGRGAPDTQYF. The CDR3 region has the DNA TGTGCCAGCAGCTTAGTGGGGGGGCGGGGGGCACCAGATACGCAGTATTTT. Full variable domain (missing parts from reference TRBV7-2 and TRBJ2-3): GAGVSQSPSNKVTEKGKDVELRCDPISGHTALYWYRQSLGQGLEFLIYFQGNSAPDKSGLPSDRFSAERTGGSVSTLTIQRTQQEDSAVYLCASSLVGGRGAPDTQYFGPGTRLTVL.

The chain couples TRBV7-8 to TRBJ2-1; D might be TRBD2 (5 bases). The V gene lost 1 base and the J gene lost 6 bases, with 19 bases spanning the gap. The CDR3 length is 17 residues. Germline V CDR1 and CDR2: SGHVS, FQNEAQ. The chain's CDR3 is CASSLVLPGSSPNEQFF. The CDR3 DNA reads TGTGCCAGCAGCTTAGTCCTCCCGGGGTCCTCCCCCAATGAGCAGTTCTTC.

The rearrangement links TRBV6-6 to TRBJ2-3, with 9 bases fitting TRBD1. CDR1 and CDR2 (germline): MNHNY, SVGAGI (reference sequence). The CDR3 length is 13 residues. Germline trimming cut 5 bases from V and 4 bases from J; bases unmatched to any gene: 1. The CDR3 sequence: CASSRTGADTQYF. CDR3 in DNA: TGTGCCAGCAGTCGGACAGGGGCAGATACGCAGTATTTT.

J is TRBJ2-7 and V is TRBV5-1; D is perhaps TRBD1 (6 bases). V was clipped by 0 bases and J by 7 bases, with 20 bases between them. The CDR3 runs 16 residues. The germline V gene encodes CDR1 SGHRS and CDR2 YFSETQ. CDR3 region: CASSLGTGQTLGEQYF. The CDR3 nucleotides read TGCGCCAGCAGCTTGGGGACCGGACAGACCCTCGGGGAGCAGTACTTC.

The CDR3 reads CASSSGSTYEQYF. The CDR3, as DNA: TGTGCCAGTAGTAGCGGCAGTACCTACGAGCAGTACTTC. This chain links TRBV19 with TRBJ2-7; D is unclear. CDR1 is LNHDA and CDR2 is SQIVND in the germline V gene (reference sequence). The V end lost 4 bases, the J end lost 2 bases, and 9 bases lay between the germline ends. The CDR3 consists of 13 residues.

This clone was picked up one time. This chain joins TRBV5-6 and TRBJ1-5, with D perhaps TRBD1 (6 bases). Germline V lookup: CDR1 SGHDT, CDR2 YYEEEE. There are 14 residues in the CDR3. V gave up 0 bases and J gave up 6 bases, with 10 bases separating them. The CDR3 here is CASSLGTAGQPQHF. DNA of the CDR3: TGTGCCAGCAGCTTGGGGACAGCCGGTCAGCCCCAGCATTTT.

CDR3 nucleotide sequence: TGCGCCAGCAGCTGGGGACAGGGTAAAGATACGCAGTATTTT. As protein: CASSWGQGKDTQYF. V and J are TRBV5-1 and TRBJ2-3; TRBD1 aligns across 9 bases. Looked up from germline, CDR1 is SGHRS and CDR2 is YFSETQ. The CDR3 loop spans 14 amino acids. J was trimmed by 5 bases and V by 3 bases; bases with no gene match: 4.

In its sample, this clone was seen a few times. This chain connects TRBV6-5 to TRBJ2-5; possible D gene TRBD2, 5 bases. CDR1 and CDR2 (germline): MNHEY, SVGAGI. Trimming pared 4 bases from V and 2 bases from J, leaving 11 bases between. The CDR3 is 14 residues long. In DNA, the CDR3 is TGTGCCAGCAGTTCCAACCCGGGACAAGAGACCCAGTACTTC. Translation: CASSSNPGQETQYF.

The V gene is TRBV5-4, the J gene TRBJ1-5, with D perhaps matching TRBD1 (5 bases). Trimming shortened V by 6 bases and J by 3 bases, and 13 bases separated the two germline ends. The CDR3 spans 14 residues. From germline, CDR1 is SGHNT and CDR2 YYREEE (reference sequence). The CDR3 DNA follows: TGTGCCAGCACCGTACGGGGGTCCAATCAGCCCCAGCATTTT. It yields the protein CASTVRGSNQPQHF. The full variable domain, its missing parts supplied by reference TRBV5-4 and TRBJ1-5, is ETGVTQSPTHLIKTRGQQVTLRCSSQSGHNTVSWYQQALGQGPQFIFQYYREEENGRGNFPPRFSGLQFPNYSSELNVNALELDDSALYLCASTVRGSNQPQHFGDGTRLSIL.

This chain links TRBV4-1 with TRBJ2-7; possibly TRBD2 for D (5 bases). The CDR3 length is 16 residues. Germline-derived CDR1 and CDR2 are MGHRA and YSYEKL. Trimming took off 4 bases at V and 4 bases at J, with 20 bases between the two ends. The chain's CDR3 is CASSPQPGVRGYEQYF. CDR3 DNA: TGCGCCAGCAGCCCCCAGCCCGGGGTACGCGGGTACGAGCAGTACTTC.

The chain is built from TRBV2 and TRBJ2-1; 9 nucleotides line up with TRBD2. From germline, CDR1 is SNHLY and CDR2 FYNNEI. V lost 6 bases to trimming and J lost 6 bases; unmatched junction nucleotides: 12. The CDR3 has 16 residues. CDR3 sequence (DNA): TGTGCCAGCAGCTCTGAACGGGGACTAGCAGGCAATGAGCAGTTCTTC. Residues: CASSSERGLAGNEQFF.

The J gene is TRBJ2-2, the V gene TRBV5-4, with TRBD1 as a possible D gene (5 bases). The germline V gene encodes CDR1 SGHNT and CDR2 YYREEE (reference sequence). The V and J ends lost 4 bases and 4 bases respectively, with 14 bases between them. This CDR3 region has 15 residues. Here the CDR3 DNA reads TGTGCCAGCAGCCGTCCAGGGTCGTTCACCGGGGAGCTGTTTTTT. Translated, it gives CASSRPGSFTGELFF.

The V gene is TRBV6-1, the J gene TRBJ2-7; 7 nucleotides line up with TRBD1. This CDR3 contains 15 residues. J was trimmed by 0 bases and V by 5 bases; bases with no gene match: 7. CDR1 is MNHNS and CDR2 is SASEGT in the germline V gene. CDR3 coding DNA: TGTGCCAGCAGTTTCCGGACAGGCACCTCCTACGAGCAGTACTTC. It encodes CASSFRTGTSYEQYF.

The J gene is TRBJ1-1, the V gene TRBV29-1; TRBD1 aligns across 8 bases. From germline, CDR1 is SQVTM and CDR2 ANQGSEA. The CDR3 spans 17 residues. The CDR3 nucleotides are TGCAGTGTACAACCGACAGGGGCGACAATCATGAACACTGAAGCTTTCTTT. Its protein is CSVQPTGATIMNTEAFF.